Reported below is one T cell receptor beta chain. Its antigen is undetermined. The CDR3 is made up of 15 amino acids. With V trimmed by 4 bases and J by 1 base, 5 bases remained unmatched. Germline V gene sequence: CDR1 SGDLS, CDR2 YYNGEE. TCRdb's copy holds only in-frame clones and misses some; the assay was immunoSEQ multiplex PCR. The sample lists some 290,000 clones; roughly 87% were seen once. The data belong to a study of cytomegalovirus exposure and HLA in healthy donors. General observations from the study: The study recorded 164 TCR beta chains that were cytomegalovirus-associated. Reports showed the classifier diagnosing cytomegalovirus status with high specificity and sensitivity.

Input material: PBMCs. The sequence was obtained from a man aged 25 to 45 in good health and CMV-seronegative. The gene calls are TRBV9 and TRBJ2-1; TRBD1 matches at 7 bases. The CDR3 DNA reads as TGTGCCAGCAGCCCCAAGGGGGCGTCCTACAATGAGCAGTTCTTC. Translating it yields CASSPKGASYNEQFF.